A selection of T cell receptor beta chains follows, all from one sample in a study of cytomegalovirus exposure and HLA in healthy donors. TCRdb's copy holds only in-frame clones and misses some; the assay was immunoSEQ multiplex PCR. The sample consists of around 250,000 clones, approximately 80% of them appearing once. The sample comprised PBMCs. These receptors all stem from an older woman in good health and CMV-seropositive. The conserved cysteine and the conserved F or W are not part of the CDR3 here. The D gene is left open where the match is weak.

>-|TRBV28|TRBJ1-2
ASSFRGSVYGYT
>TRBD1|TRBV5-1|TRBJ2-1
ASRAGTGLNEQF
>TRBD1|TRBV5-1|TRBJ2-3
ASSPGTGSTDTQY
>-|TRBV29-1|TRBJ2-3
SVEDNRPQY
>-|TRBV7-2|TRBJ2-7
ASNHRDLPYEQY
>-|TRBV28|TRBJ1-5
ASSFASTMPQH
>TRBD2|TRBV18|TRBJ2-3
ASRLAGTDTQY
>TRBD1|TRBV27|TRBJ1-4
ASNPSGQFNEKLF
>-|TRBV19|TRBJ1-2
ASSMREGLLGYT
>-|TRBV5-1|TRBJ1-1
ASSLSGMNTEAF
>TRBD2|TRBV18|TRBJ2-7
ASSPRWTSGDNYEQY
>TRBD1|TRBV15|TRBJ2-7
ATSPAGTAAYEQY
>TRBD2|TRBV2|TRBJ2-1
ASRGTSVSNEQF
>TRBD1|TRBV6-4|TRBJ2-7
ASSRDRGDEQY
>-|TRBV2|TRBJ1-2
ASSERVRYGYT
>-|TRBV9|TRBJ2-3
ASSADSDTQY
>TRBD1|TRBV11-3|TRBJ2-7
ASSLQGQPEQY
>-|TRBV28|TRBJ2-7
ASSLTGFIYEQY
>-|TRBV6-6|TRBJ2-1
ASSEPVEDNEQF
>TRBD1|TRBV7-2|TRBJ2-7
ASSTTGTLSYEQY
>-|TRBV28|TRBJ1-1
ASRRPSTGYTEAF
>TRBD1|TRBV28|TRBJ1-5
ASTIPPWQGETSNQPQH
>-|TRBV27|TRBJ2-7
ARDSFSYEQY
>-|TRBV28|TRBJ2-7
ASSILGYEQY
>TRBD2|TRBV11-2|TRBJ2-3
ASSPRLAGDSDTQY
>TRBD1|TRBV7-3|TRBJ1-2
ASSLTAGQGMDYGYT
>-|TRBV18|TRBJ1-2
ASSPDRSYGYT
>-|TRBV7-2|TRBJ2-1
ASSSSPQVAQQF
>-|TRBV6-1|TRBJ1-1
ASSSGLLRRTEAF
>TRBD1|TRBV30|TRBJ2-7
AWSITGGYEQY